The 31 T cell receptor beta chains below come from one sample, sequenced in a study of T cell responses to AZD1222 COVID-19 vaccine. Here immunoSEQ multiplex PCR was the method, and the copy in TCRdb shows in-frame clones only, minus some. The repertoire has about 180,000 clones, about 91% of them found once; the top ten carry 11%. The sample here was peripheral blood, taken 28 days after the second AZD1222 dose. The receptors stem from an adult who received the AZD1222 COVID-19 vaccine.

This CDR3 reads CASSPATEQYF. The CDR3 coding sequence is TGTGCCAGCAGTCCTGCGACCGAGCAGTACTTC. The gene calls are TRBV12-3 or TRBV12-4 and TRBJ2-7, with unresolved D. Trimming pared 5 bases from V and 6 bases from J, leaving 8 bases between. CDR3 length equals 11 residues.

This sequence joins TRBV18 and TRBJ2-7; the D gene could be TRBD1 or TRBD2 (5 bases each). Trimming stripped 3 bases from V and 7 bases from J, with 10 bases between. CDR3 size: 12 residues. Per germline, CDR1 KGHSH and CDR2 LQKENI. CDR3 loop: CASSPGPKEQYF. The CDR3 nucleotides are TGTGCCAGCTCACCGGGACCTAAGGAGCAGTACTTC.

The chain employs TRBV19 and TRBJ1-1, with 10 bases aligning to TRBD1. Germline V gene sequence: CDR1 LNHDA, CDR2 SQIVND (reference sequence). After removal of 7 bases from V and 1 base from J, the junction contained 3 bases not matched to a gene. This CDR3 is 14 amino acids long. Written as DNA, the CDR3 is TGTGCCAGTAACAGACAGGGGGCGAACACTGAAGCTTTCTTT. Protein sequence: CASNRQGANTEAFF.

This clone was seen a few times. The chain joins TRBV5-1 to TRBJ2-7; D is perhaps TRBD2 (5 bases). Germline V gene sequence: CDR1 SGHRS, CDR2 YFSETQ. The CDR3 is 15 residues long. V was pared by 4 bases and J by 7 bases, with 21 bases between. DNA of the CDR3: TGCGCCAGCAGCCCCCAAGCGGACGGTATGGGAGAGCAGTACTTC. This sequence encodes CASSPQADGMGEQYF.

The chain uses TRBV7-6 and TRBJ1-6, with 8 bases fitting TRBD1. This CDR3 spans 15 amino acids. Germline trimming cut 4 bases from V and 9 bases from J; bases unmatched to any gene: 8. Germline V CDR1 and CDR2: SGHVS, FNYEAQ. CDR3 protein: CASSSGQGRGSPLHF. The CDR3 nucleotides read TGTGCCAGCAGCTCCGGACAGGGCAGGGGTTCACCCCTCCACTTT.

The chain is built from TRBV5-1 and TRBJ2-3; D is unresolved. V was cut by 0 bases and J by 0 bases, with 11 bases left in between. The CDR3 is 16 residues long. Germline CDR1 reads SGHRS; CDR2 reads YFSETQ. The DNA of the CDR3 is TGCGCCAGCAGCTTGGAAGGCAGTTCTAGCACAGATACGCAGTATTTT. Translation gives CASSLEGSSSTDTQYF.

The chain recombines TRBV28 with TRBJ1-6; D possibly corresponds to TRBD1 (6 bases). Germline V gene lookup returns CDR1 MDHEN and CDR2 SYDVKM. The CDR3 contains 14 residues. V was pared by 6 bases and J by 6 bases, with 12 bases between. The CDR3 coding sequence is TGTGCCAGCAGACCCGGACAGATTAATTCACCCCTCCACTTT. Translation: CASRPGQINSPLHF.

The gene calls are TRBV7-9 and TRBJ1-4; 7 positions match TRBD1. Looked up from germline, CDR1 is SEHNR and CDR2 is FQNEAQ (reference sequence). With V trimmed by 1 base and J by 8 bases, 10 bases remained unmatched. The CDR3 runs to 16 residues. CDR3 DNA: TGTGCCAGCAGCTTAGGGTTCGGACAGGAGGACGAAAAACTGTTTTTT. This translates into CASSLGFGQEDEKLFF.

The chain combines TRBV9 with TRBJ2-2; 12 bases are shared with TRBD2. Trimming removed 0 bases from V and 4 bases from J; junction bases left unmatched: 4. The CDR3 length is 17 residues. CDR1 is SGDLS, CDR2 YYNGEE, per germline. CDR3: CASSVGPGLAGTGELFF. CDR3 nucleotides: TGTGCCAGCAGCGTAGGTCCGGGACTAGCGGGCACCGGGGAGCTGTTTTTT. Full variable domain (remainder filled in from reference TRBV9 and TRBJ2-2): DSGVTQTPKHLITATGQRVTLRCSPRSGDLSVYWYQQSLDQGLQFLIQYYNGEERAKGNILERFSAQQFPDLHSELNLSSLELGDSALYFCASSVGPGLAGTGELFFGEGSRLTVL.

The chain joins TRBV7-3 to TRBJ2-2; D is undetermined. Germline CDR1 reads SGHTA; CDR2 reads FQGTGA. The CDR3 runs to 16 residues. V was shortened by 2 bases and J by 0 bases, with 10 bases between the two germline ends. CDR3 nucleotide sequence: TGTGCCAGCAGCTTATTGGCTCAGCCGAACACCGGGGAGCTGTTTTTT. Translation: CASSLLAQPNTGELFF.

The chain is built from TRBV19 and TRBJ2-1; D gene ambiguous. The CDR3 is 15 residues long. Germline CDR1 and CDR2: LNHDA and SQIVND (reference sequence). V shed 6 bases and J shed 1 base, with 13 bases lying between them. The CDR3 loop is CASSSSDISYNEQFF. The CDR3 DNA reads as TGTGCCAGTAGCTCCAGCGACATTTCCTACAATGAGCAGTTCTTC.

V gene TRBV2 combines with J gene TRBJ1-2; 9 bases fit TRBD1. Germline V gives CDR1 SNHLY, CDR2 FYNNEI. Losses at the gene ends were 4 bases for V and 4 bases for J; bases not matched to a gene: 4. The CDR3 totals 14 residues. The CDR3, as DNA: TGTGCCAGCAGTGGGGACAGGGTGGGCTATGGCTACACCTTC. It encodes CASSGDRVGYGYTF. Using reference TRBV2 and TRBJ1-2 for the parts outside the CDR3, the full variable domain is EPEVTQTPSHQVTQMGQEVILRCVPISNHLYFYWYRQILGQKVEFLVSFYNNEISEKSEIFDDQFSVERPDGSNFTLKIRSTKLEDSAMYFCASSGDRVGYGYTFGSGTRLTVV.

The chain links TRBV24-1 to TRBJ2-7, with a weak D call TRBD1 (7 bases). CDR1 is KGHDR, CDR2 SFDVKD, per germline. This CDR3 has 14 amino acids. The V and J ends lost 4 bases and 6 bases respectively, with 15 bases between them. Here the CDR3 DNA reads TGTGCCACCAGTGAGACAGGGACTTTTGGCGAGCAGTACTTC. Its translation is CATSETGTFGEQYF.

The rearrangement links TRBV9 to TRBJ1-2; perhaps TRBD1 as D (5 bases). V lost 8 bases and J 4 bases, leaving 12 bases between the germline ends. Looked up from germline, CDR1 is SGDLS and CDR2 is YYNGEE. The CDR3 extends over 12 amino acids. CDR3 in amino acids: CASGARGYGYTF. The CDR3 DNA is TGTGCCAGTGGGGCCCGGGGCTATGGCTACACCTTC.

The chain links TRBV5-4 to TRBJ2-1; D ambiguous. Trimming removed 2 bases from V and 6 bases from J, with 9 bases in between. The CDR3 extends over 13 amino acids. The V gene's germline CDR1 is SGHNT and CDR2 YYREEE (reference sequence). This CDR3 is CASSFTVGNEQFF. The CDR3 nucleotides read TGTGCCAGCAGCTTTACTGTCGGCAATGAGCAGTTCTTC.

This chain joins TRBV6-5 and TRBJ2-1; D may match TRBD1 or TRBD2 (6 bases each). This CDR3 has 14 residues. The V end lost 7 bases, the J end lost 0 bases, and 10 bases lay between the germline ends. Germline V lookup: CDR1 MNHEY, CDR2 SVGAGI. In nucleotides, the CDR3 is TGTGCCAGCAATGGAGGGGGCTCCTACAATGAGCAGTTCTTC. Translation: CASNGGGSYNEQFF.

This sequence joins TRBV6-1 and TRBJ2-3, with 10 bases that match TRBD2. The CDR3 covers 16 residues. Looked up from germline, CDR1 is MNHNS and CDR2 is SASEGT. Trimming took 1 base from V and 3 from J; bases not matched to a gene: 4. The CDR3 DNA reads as TGTGCCAGCAGTGAAGGAGTACTAGCGGGGACAGATACGCAGTATTTT. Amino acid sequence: CASSEGVLAGTDTQYF.

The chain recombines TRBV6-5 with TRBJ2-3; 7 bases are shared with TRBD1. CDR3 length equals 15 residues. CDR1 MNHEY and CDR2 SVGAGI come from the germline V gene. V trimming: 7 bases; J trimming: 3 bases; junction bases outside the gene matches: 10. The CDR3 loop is CASTWTGRLTDTQYF. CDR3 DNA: TGTGCCAGCACCTGGACAGGAAGGTTGACAGATACGCAGTATTTT.

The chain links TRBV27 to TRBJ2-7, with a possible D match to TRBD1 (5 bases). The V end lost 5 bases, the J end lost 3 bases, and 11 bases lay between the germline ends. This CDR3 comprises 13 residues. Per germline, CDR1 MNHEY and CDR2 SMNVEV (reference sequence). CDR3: CASSRSGNYEQYF. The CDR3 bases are TGTGCCAGCAGTCGGTCAGGGAACTACGAGCAGTACTTC.

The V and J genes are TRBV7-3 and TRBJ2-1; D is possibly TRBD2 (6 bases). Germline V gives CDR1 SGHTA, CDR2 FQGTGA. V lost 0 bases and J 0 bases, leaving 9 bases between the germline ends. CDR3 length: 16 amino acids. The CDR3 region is CASSLTSGGSYNEQFF. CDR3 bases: TGTGCCAGCAGCTTAACGTCCGGGGGCTCCTACAATGAGCAGTTCTTC. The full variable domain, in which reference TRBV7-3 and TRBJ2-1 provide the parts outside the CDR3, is GAGVSQTPSNKVTEKGKYVELRCDPISGHTALYWYRQSLGQGPEFLIYFQGTGAADDSGLPNDRFFAVRPEGSVSTLKIQRTERGDSAVYLCASSLTSGGSYNEQFFGPGTRLTVL.

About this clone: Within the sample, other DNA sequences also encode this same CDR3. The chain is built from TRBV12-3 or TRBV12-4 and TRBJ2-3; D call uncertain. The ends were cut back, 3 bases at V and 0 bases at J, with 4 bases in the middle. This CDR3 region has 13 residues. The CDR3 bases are TGTGCCAGCAGTTTGACTAGCACAGATACGCAGTATTTT. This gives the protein CASSLTSTDTQYF.

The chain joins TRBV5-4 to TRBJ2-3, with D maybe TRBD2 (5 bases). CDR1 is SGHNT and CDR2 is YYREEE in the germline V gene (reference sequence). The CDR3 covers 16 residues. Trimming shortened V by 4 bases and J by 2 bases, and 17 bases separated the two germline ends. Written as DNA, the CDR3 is TGTGCCAGCAGCCAGGACTCGCTCCCTTACACAGATACGCAGTATTTT. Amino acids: CASSQDSLPYTDTQYF.

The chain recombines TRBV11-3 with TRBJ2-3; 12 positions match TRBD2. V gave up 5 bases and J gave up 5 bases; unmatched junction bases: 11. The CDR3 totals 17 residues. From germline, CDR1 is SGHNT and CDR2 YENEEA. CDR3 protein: CASSTGLAGPQRDTQYF. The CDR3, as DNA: TGTGCCAGCAGCACCGGACTAGCGGGGCCCCAAAGAGATACGCAGTATTTT.

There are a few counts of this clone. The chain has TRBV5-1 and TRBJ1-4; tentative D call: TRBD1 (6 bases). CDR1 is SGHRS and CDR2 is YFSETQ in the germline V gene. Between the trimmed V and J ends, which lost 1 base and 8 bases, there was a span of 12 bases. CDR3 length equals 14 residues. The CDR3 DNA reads TGCGCCAGCAGCTTGACAGGGATGCGAGAAAAACTGTTTTTT. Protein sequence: CASSLTGMREKLFF.

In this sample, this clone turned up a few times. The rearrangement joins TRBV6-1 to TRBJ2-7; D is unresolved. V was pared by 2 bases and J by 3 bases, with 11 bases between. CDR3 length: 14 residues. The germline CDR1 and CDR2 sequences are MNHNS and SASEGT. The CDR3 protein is CASSENVWGYEQYF. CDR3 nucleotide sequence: TGTGCCAGCAGTGAAAATGTTTGGGGCTACGAGCAGTACTTC.

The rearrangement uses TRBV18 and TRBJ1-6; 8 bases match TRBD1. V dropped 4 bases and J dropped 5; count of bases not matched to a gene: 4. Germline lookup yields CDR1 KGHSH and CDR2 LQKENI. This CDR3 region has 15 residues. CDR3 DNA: TGTGCCAGCTCACTGGACAGGGTCAATAATTCACCCCTCCACTTT. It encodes CASSLDRVNNSPLHF.

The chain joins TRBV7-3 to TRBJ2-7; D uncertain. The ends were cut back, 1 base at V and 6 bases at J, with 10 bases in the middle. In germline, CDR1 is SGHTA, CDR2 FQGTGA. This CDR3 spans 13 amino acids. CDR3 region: CASSLNKDGEQYF. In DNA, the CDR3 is TGTGCCAGCAGCTTAAACAAGGACGGCGAGCAGTACTTC.

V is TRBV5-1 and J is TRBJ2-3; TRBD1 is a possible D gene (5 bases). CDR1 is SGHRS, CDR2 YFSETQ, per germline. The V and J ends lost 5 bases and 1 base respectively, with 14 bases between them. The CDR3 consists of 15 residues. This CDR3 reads CASSLQGIGTDTQYF. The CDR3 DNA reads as TGCGCCAGCAGTTTGCAGGGTATAGGCACAGATACGCAGTATTTT.

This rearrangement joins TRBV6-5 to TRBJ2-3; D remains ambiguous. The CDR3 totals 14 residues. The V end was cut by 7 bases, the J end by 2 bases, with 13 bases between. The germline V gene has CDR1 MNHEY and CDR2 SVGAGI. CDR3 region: CASTARFDTDTQYF. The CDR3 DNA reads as TGTGCCAGCACGGCGAGATTTGACACAGATACGCAGTATTTT.

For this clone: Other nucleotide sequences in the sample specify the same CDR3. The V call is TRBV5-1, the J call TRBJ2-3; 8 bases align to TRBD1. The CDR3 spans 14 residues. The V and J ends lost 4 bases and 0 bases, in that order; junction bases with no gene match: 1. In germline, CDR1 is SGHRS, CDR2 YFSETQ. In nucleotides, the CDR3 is TGCGCCAGCAGCAGGGACAGGAGCACAGATACGCAGTATTTT. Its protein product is CASSRDRSTDTQYF. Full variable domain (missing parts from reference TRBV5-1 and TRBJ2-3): KAGVTQTPRYLIKTRGQQVTLSCSPISGHRSVSWYQQTPGQGLQFLFEYFSETQRNKGNFPGRFSGRQFSNSRSEMNVSTLELGDSALYLCASSRDRSTDTQYFGPGTRLTVL.

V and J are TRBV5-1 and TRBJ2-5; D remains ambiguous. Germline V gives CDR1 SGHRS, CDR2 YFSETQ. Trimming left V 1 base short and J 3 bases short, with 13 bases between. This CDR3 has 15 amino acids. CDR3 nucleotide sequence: TGCGCCAGCAGCTTGTTCCCATCTGGAGAAGAGACCCAGTACTTC. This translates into CASSLFPSGEETQYF.